The rows below give T cell receptor beta chains drawn from one sample of a study of blood T cell repertoires in COVID-19. The data were produced by immunoSEQ multiplex PCR, yet TCRdb's version contains in-frame clones alone and is incomplete. The repertoire holds 150,000 to 200,000 clones, with 85% as singletons. Source material: peripheral blood. All receptors come from a human donor with acute or convalescent COVID-19. The donor label of this sample is uncertain. Each CDR3 is given with its conserved first and last residue. The order of the fields is J gene, D gene, V gene, clone size, CDR3 DNA, CDR3 protein. D genes are given only for firm matches. The size of a clone is reported for some rows only, either as once, few or many, or as a class for expanded clones.

J gene: TRBJ1-5
D gene: NA
V gene: TRBV6-1
clone size: NA
CDR3 DNA: TGTGCCAGCAGTGAAAATGTCCCGCGTCAGGGTCAGCCCCAGCATTTT
CDR3 protein: CASSENVPRQGQPQHF

J gene: TRBJ1-2
D gene: NA
V gene: TRBV7-2
clone size: NA
CDR3 DNA: TGTGCCAGCAGCCTCGGACAGATTTATGGCTACACCTTC
CDR3 protein: CASSLGQIYGYTF

J gene: TRBJ1-2
D gene: NA
V gene: TRBV19
clone size: NA
CDR3 DNA: TGTGCCAGTACGAGCGTTCTCTACGACTACACCTTC
CDR3 protein: CASTSVLYDYTF

J gene: TRBJ1-1
D gene: NA
V gene: TRBV19
clone size: NA
CDR3 DNA: TGTGCCAGTAGTATGCCGGCAGACCCGGGGAACACTGAAGCTTTCTTT
CDR3 protein: CASSMPADPGNTEAFF

J gene: TRBJ1-3
D gene: TRBD1
V gene: TRBV5-6
clone size: NA
CDR3 DNA: TGTGCCAGCAGCTGGGGACAGGGGAGTGGAAACACCATATATTTT
CDR3 protein: CASSWGQGSGNTIYF

J gene: TRBJ1-1
D gene: NA
V gene: TRBV2
clone size: NA
CDR3 DNA: TGTGCCAGCAGGGACCGGACAGCGCGCACTGAAGCTTTCTTT
CDR3 protein: CASRDRTARTEAFF

J gene: TRBJ1-4
D gene: NA
V gene: TRBV7-9
clone size: NA
CDR3 DNA: TGTGCCAGCAGCCCCTTGAAGGGGACTAATGAAAAACTGTTTTTT
CDR3 protein: CASSPLKGTNEKLFF

J gene: TRBJ2-1
D gene: NA
V gene: TRBV7-2
clone size: NA
CDR3 DNA: TGTGCCAGCAGCTTACTGCGAAATGAGCAGTTCTTC
CDR3 protein: CASSLLRNEQFF

J gene: TRBJ1-1
D gene: NA
V gene: TRBV12-3/TRBV12-4
clone size: NA
CDR3 DNA: TGTGCCAGCAGCTTTACGGACGTCGGGAGGGCTTTCTTT
CDR3 protein: CASSFTDVGRAFF

J gene: TRBJ1-1
D gene: TRBD1
V gene: TRBV6-2/TRBV6-3
clone size: NA
CDR3 DNA: TGTGCCAGCAGTCGACGGGACAGGATGAACACTGAAGCTTTCTTT
CDR3 protein: CASSRRDRMNTEAFF

J gene: TRBJ1-2
D gene: NA
V gene: TRBV10-3
clone size: NA
CDR3 DNA: TGTGCCATCAGTATAGCTGGGGCGGTAGTTCGCTACACCTTC
CDR3 protein: CAISIAGAVVRYTF

J gene: TRBJ1-1
D gene: NA
V gene: TRBV21-1
clone size: NA
CDR3 DNA: TGTGCCAGCAGCAAAAAGACGGGGGACAGGGTTGAAGCTTTCTTT
CDR3 protein: CASSKKTGDRVEAFF

J gene: TRBJ1-2
D gene: NA
V gene: TRBV5-1
clone size: NA
CDR3 DNA: TGCGCCAGCAGCTTGTCGGCTAACTATGGCTACACCTTC
CDR3 protein: CASSLSANYGYTF

J gene: TRBJ1-5
D gene: NA
V gene: TRBV10-1
clone size: NA
CDR3 DNA: TGCGCCAGCACCCCCGTTGGAGGGGGGGAGGGCAATCAGCCCCAGCATTTT
CDR3 protein: CASTPVGGGEGNQPQHF

J gene: TRBJ1-1
D gene: TRBD1
V gene: TRBV6-2/TRBV6-3
clone size: NA
CDR3 DNA: TGTGCCAGCAGTTACCTTTGGGACAGGGGACTGAACACTGAAGCTTTCTTT
CDR3 protein: CASSYLWDRGLNTEAFF

J gene: TRBJ1-6
D gene: NA
V gene: TRBV10-2
clone size: NA
CDR3 DNA: TGCGCCAGCAGTGATGGGACATATAATTCACCCCTCCACTTT
CDR3 protein: CASSDGTYNSPLHF

J gene: TRBJ1-5
D gene: TRBD1
V gene: TRBV2
clone size: NA
CDR3 DNA: TGTGCCAGCAGGCCGGGACAGGGCTTCGCTTATAGCAATCAGCCCCAGCATTTT
CDR3 protein: CASRPGQGFAYSNQPQHF

J gene: TRBJ2-5
D gene: TRBD2
V gene: TRBV6-2/TRBV6-3
clone size: NA
CDR3 DNA: TGTGCCAGCAGCAACGTGGCGGGGGGTGCAGTGGAGACCCAGTACTTC
CDR3 protein: CASSNVAGGAVETQYF

J gene: TRBJ1-2
D gene: TRBD1
V gene: TRBV5-1
clone size: NA
CDR3 DNA: TGCGCCAGCAGCTTGGGTGGGACAGGGAACTATGGCTACACCTTC
CDR3 protein: CASSLGGTGNYGYTF

J gene: TRBJ2-3
D gene: TRBD2
V gene: TRBV9
clone size: few
CDR3 DNA: TGTGCCAGCAGCGCCCCCAAAGAAGCGGGGGTGCATACGCAGTATTTT
CDR3 protein: CASSAPKEAGVHTQYF

J gene: TRBJ2-2
D gene: TRBD2
V gene: TRBV28
clone size: NA
CDR3 DNA: TGTGCCAGCAGTTTACTAGCGGGGGGACTCGGGGAGCTGTTTTTT
CDR3 protein: CASSLLAGGLGELFF

J gene: TRBJ1-2
D gene: TRBD1
V gene: TRBV7-8
clone size: few
CDR3 DNA: TGTGCCAGCAGCTTAGGACAGGGGGAGTACTATGGCTACACCTTC
CDR3 protein: CASSLGQGEYYGYTF

J gene: TRBJ1-1
D gene: NA
V gene: TRBV7-9
clone size: NA
CDR3 DNA: TGTGCCAGCAGCCCCAGACAGGTGACGAACACTGAAGCTTTCTTT
CDR3 protein: CASSPRQVTNTEAFF

J gene: TRBJ1-1
D gene: TRBD1
V gene: TRBV15
clone size: NA
CDR3 DNA: TGTGCCACCAGCAGAGATGTCAGATCAGGGGGCTGGGTCACTGAAGCTTTCTTT
CDR3 protein: CATSRDVRSGGWVTEAFF

J gene: TRBJ2-5
D gene: TRBD2
V gene: TRBV7-2
clone size: NA
CDR3 DNA: TGTGCCAGCAGCTCCCCTAGCGGGGGACGCGTTGGGACCCAGTACTTC
CDR3 protein: CASSSPSGGRVGTQYF

J gene: TRBJ1-3
D gene: NA
V gene: TRBV28
clone size: NA
CDR3 DNA: TGTGCCAGCAGTTTAACTCCCTTCCACGACAGCTTATCTGGAAACACCATATATTTT
CDR3 protein: CASSLTPFHDSLSGNTIYF

J gene: TRBJ2-3
D gene: TRBD2
V gene: TRBV7-6
clone size: NA
CDR3 DNA: TGTGCCAGCAGCTTAAGGATAGCGGGGAACACAGATACGCAGTATTTT
CDR3 protein: CASSLRIAGNTDTQYF

J gene: TRBJ2-1
D gene: TRBD2
V gene: TRBV5-1
clone size: NA
CDR3 DNA: TGCGCCAGCAGCTCGACTAGCGGGGGAAATGAGCAGTTCTTC
CDR3 protein: CASSSTSGGNEQFF

J gene: TRBJ1-6
D gene: NA
V gene: TRBV9
clone size: NA
CDR3 DNA: TGTGCCAGCAGCGTTGAGCCCCACCAAACTAATTCACCCCTCCACTTT
CDR3 protein: CASSVEPHQTNSPLHF

J gene: TRBJ1-2
D gene: TRBD1
V gene: TRBV6-5
clone size: NA
CDR3 DNA: TGTGCCAGCAGTCGACAGGGTTTGAGCTATGGCTACACCTTC
CDR3 protein: CASSRQGLSYGYTF

J gene: TRBJ1-1
D gene: TRBD1
V gene: TRBV10-3
clone size: few
CDR3 DNA: TGTGCCATCAGCATAGGACAGGGCGGCACTGAAGCTTTCTTT
CDR3 protein: CAISIGQGGTEAFF

J gene: TRBJ2-1
D gene: TRBD2
V gene: TRBV5-1
clone size: NA
CDR3 DNA: TGCGCCAGCAGCTTGGGGCGGGGGGCAGGCCACAATGAGCAGTTCTTC
CDR3 protein: CASSLGRGAGHNEQFF

J gene: TRBJ2-5
D gene: NA
V gene: TRBV6-6
clone size: NA
CDR3 DNA: TGTGCCAGCAGTTACGGTAGCGCGGGAGAGACCCAGTACTTC
CDR3 protein: CASSYGSAGETQYF

J gene: TRBJ2-2
D gene: NA
V gene: TRBV27
clone size: NA
CDR3 DNA: TGTGCCAGCAGTTCCACCTCGGGCGGGGAGCTGTTTTTT
CDR3 protein: CASSSTSGGELFF

J gene: TRBJ1-1
D gene: NA
V gene: TRBV4-1
clone size: NA
CDR3 DNA: TGCGCCAGCAGCCAAGAATGGGCAGAATCCTTCTCCACTGAAGCTTTCTTT
CDR3 protein: CASSQEWAESFSTEAFF

J gene: TRBJ1-1
D gene: TRBD1
V gene: TRBV28
clone size: NA
CDR3 DNA: TGTGCCAGCAGCAACAGACAGGGAGCTTTCTTT
CDR3 protein: CASSNRQGAFF

J gene: TRBJ1-1
D gene: NA
V gene: TRBV11-2
clone size: NA
CDR3 DNA: TGTGCCAGCAGCTTATTTAGCGACACTGAAGCTTTCTTT
CDR3 protein: CASSLFSDTEAFF

J gene: TRBJ1-1
D gene: NA
V gene: TRBV5-1
clone size: NA
CDR3 DNA: TGCGCCAGCCAGGGTCAAGTATCCTCCGAAGCTTTCTTT
CDR3 protein: CASQGQVSSEAFF

J gene: TRBJ1-1
D gene: NA
V gene: TRBV7-9
clone size: NA
CDR3 DNA: TGTGCCAGCAGCTTATCAGGGGCTACTGAAGCTTTCTTT
CDR3 protein: CASSLSGATEAFF

J gene: TRBJ1-2
D gene: TRBD1
V gene: TRBV18
clone size: NA
CDR3 DNA: TGTGCCAGCTCACCAGGGGTTTCAGGGGGCAGCTATGGCTACACCTTC
CDR3 protein: CASSPGVSGGSYGYTF

J gene: TRBJ1-5
D gene: NA
V gene: TRBV30
clone size: NA
CDR3 DNA: TGTGCCTGGAGTGTTGAGGGAAGTCAGCCCCAGCATTTT
CDR3 protein: CAWSVEGSQPQHF

J gene: TRBJ2-1
D gene: NA
V gene: TRBV3-1/TRBV3-2
clone size: NA
CDR3 DNA: TGTGCCAGCAGCCAAGATTCGGGATACAATGAGCAGTTCTTC
CDR3 protein: CASSQDSGYNEQFF

J gene: TRBJ2-7
D gene: NA
V gene: TRBV14
clone size: NA
CDR3 DNA: TGTGCCAGCAGCCAACTTACAGGGAAGGGCGAGCAGTACTTC
CDR3 protein: CASSQLTGKGEQYF

J gene: TRBJ1-1
D gene: TRBD1
V gene: TRBV10-3
clone size: NA
CDR3 DNA: TGTGCCATCAGCAACACAGGGGGCAACCCTGAAGCTTTCTTT
CDR3 protein: CAISNTGGNPEAFF

J gene: TRBJ2-7
D gene: TRBD2
V gene: TRBV24-1
clone size: NA
CDR3 DNA: TGTGCCACCAGTGATTCGGGGGTCGGCGGGAGATCACTCTACGAGCAGTACTTC
CDR3 protein: CATSDSGVGGRSLYEQYF

J gene: TRBJ2-3
D gene: NA
V gene: TRBV7-7
clone size: NA
CDR3 DNA: TGTGCCAGCAGCTTAGGTCGAGGTGATACGCAGTATTTT
CDR3 protein: CASSLGRGDTQYF